The clone carrying this TCR beta chain was picked up many times. This record belongs to a study of Graves' ophthalmopathy and Graves' hyperthyroidism. After removal of 5 bases from V and 5 bases from J, the junction contained 5 bases not matched to a gene. CDR3 length: 13 residues. Germline V lookup: CDR1 LGHNT, CDR2 FRNRAP. Amplification from RNA transcripts yielded the TCR beta CDR3 regions. HTBI-primed first-round RT-PCR preceded second-round multiplex PCR. One entry per CDR3 protein, called by TCRdb with MiXCR from the multiplex PCR reads. The repertoire holds under 250,000 distinct CDR3 sequences, with around a fifth as singletons.

The chain is built from TRBV12-5 and TRBJ1-1; 7 bases are a match to TRBD1. Sequencing input: peripheral blood. This TCR came from a woman aged 45-60 years with Graves' ophthalmopathy. CDR3 nucleotides: TGTGCTAGTGGTAGGGGGCGCGAGACTGAAGCTTTCTTT. Translating it yields CASGRGRETEAFF. The full variable domain, completed using reference TRBV12-5 and TRBJ1-1, is DARVTQTPRHKVTEMGQEVTMRCQPILGHNTVFWYRQTMMQGLELLAYFRNRAPLDDSGMPKDRFSAEMPDATLATLKIQPSEPRDSAVYFCASGRGRETEAFFGQGTRLTVV.